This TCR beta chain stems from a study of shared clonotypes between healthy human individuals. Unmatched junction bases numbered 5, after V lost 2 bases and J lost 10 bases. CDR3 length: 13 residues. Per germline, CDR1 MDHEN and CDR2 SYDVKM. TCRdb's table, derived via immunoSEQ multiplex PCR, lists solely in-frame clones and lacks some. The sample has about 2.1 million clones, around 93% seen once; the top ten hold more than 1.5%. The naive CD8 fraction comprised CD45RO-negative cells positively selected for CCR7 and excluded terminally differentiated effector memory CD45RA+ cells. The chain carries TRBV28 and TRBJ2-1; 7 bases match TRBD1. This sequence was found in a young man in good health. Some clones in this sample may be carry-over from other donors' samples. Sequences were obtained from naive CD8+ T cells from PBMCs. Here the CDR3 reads CASSLKGAKEQFF. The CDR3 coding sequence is TGTGCCAGCAGTTTAAAGGGGGCTAAGGAGCAGTTCTTC.